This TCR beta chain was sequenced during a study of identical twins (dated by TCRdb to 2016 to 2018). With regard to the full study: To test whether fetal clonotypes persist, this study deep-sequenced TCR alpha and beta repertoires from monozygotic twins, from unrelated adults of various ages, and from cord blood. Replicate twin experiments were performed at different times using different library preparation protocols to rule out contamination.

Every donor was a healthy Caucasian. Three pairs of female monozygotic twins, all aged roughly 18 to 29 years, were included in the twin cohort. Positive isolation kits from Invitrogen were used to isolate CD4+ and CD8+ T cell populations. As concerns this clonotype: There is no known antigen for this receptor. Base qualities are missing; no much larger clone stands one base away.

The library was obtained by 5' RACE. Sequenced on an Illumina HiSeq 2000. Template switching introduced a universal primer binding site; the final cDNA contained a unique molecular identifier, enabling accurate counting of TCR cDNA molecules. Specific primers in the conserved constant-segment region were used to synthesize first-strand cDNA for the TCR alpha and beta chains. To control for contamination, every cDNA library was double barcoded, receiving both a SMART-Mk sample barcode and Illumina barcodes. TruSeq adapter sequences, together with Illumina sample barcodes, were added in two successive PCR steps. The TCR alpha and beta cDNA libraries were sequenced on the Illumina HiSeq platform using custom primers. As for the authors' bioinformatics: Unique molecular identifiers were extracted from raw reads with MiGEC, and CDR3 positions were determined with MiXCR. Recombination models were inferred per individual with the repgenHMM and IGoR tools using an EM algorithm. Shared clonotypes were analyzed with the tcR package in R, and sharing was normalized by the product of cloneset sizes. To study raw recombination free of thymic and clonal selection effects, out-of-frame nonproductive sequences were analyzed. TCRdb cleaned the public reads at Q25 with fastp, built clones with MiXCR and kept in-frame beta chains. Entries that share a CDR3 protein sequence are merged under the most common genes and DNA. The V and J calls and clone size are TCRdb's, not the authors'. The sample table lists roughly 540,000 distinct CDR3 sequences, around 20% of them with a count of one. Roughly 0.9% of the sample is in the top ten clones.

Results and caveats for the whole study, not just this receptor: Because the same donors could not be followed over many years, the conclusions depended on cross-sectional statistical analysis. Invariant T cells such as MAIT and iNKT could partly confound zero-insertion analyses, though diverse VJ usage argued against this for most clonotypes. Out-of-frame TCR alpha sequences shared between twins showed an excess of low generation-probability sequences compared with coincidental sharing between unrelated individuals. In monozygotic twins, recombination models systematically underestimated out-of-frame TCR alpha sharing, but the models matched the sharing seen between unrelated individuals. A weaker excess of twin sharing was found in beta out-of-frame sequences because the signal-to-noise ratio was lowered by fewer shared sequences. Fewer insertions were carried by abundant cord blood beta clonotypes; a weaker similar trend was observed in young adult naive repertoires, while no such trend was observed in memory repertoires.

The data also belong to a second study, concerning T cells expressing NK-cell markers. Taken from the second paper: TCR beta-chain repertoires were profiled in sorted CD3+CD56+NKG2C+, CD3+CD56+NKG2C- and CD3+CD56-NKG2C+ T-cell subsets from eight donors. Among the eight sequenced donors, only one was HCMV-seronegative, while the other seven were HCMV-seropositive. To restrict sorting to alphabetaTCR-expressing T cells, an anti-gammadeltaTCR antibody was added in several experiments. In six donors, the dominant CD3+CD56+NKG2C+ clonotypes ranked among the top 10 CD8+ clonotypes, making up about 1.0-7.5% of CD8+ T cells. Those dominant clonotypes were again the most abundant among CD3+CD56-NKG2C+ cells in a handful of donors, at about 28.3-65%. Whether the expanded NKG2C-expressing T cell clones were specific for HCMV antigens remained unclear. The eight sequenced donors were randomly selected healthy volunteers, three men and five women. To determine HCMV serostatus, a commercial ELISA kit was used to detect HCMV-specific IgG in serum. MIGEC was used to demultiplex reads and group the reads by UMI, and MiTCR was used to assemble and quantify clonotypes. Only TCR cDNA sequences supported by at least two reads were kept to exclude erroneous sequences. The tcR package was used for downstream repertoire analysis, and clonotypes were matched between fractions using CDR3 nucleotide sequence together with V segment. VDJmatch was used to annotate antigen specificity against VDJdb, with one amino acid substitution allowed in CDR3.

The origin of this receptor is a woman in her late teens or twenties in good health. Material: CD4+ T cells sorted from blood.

The nucleotides read TGTGCCAGCAGCCTACAGCGGTCTCTCGAGCAGTACTTC. It encodes CASSLQRSLEQYF. Recombination joined TRBV12-3 or TRBV12-4 with TRBJ2-7; the D region possibly corresponds to TRBD2 (5 bases align). V drops 6 bases and J drops 6 bases, leaving 15 bases in between. The CDR3 runs 13 amino acids, cysteine and phenylalanine included. Only the CDR3 portion is preserved as DNA: 39 bases, with reading frame beginning at the first base.